Sequencing of this TCR beta chain was carried out in a study of T cell responses to AZD1222 COVID-19 vaccine (dated by TCRdb to about 2021). General notes on the study: TCR sequencing covered fewer than 250 trial participants: 200 to 220 given two doses of AZD1222 and approximately 26 given two doses of MenACWY control vaccine. Trial participants were enrolled by age into subgroups of 18-55, 56-69 and 70-plus years, and 148, 28 and 57 TCR-sequenced participants, respectively, were included in these subgroups.

Explained via the paper, the time point label denotes: about 28 days (+/-7) after the second vaccine dose. What the treatment or condition label conveys for this sample: meningococcal conjugate vaccine given as trial control. Vaccinee samples were obtained from the UK trials COV001 and COV002, which included a single-blind randomized controlled phase 2/3 trial of AZD1222 (ChAdOx1 nCoV-19) in healthy adults. For TCRbeta chain sequencing, PBMC samples were collected from trial participants at day 0 and at day 28 after the second dose. Counted from cysteine to phenylalanine, this CDR3 has 16 amino acids. This entry keeps only the CDR3 DNA: 48 bases, framed from base 1. Trimming takes 1 base off V and 0 bases off J; junction bases not matched to a gene: 1. The germline V gene specifies SGDLS as CDR1 and YYNGEE as CDR2. The CDR3 regions of human TCRbeta chains were analyzed by immunosequencing. In the original analysis: TCRs in the repertoires were matched against a reference library of SARS-CoV-2-specific TCRs that had been generated with the MIRA antigen-specificity platform. Breadth meant the fraction of unique TCRs that were SARS-CoV-2-associated, whereas depth meant the fraction of total T cells that were SARS-CoV-2-associated. Each spike-specific TCR was assigned to its reactive spike region and to a CD4 or CD8 class using the MIRA data. Log10-transformed breadth and depth values were compared by one-way ANOVA with Sidak's multiple comparisons tests. TCRdb's version of the immuneACCESS table is confined to in-frame rearrangements and falls short of the full clone set. An unresolved V gene accounts for under half of the shortfall where checked; the remainder is of unknown origin. V and J calls and clone size are those listed in that table; D and trimming were worked out from the DNA. The sample profile shows about 76,000 clones; approximately 80% of them were found once. The top ten clonotypes cover 25% to 30% of the sample.

Concerning this clone: Its antigen remains undetermined. Base qualities are not at hand, and no much larger clone is one base apart.

Overall study outcomes, separate from this receptor: Because no samples from the day 14 peak response were available, repertoires could be characterized only after the peak T cell response. Conclusions about previously exposed vaccinees are limited because only six or seven AZD1222 recipients were SARS-CoV-2 seropositive at baseline. Spike-specific TCR breadth and depth rose significantly after two AZD1222 doses compared with day 0 and with MenACWY recipients. The vaccine-associated CD4 TCRs covered the entire spike protein, and the dominant responses fell in regions 160-218 and 743-854. The 56-69-year group was small, and its depth increase did not reach significance, likely because of low power. Epitopes outside the regions mutated in the B.1.351 and B.1.1.7 variants were reportedly recognized by nearly half of the unique spike-specific TCRs. Most participants were white British and females outnumbered males, and the authors suggested that clonal diversity may have been underestimated.

The V and J genes are TRBV9 and TRBJ1-3; 10 bases in the middle match TRBD1. This TCR derives from an adult who received the MenACWY meningococcal vaccine as a control. Sequenced material: peripheral blood, taken 28 days after the second dose of the MenACWY control vaccine. The CDR3 here reads CASSVRDRGSGNTIYF. Read as DNA, the sequence is TGTGCCAGCAGCGTAAGGGACAGGGGCTCTGGAAACACCATATATTTT.